What follows is one T cell receptor (beta chain) and its context. Antigen specificity is unknown. Cultured CD4+ T cell DNA was sequenced using the Oncomine TCR Beta short-read assay. Each CDR3 protein gets one entry after TCRdb re-called the PCR reads with MiXCR. The table has over 11,000 distinct CDR3 sequences, approximately 45% seen once. This specimen belongs to a study of vaccination and CD4 T cells after COVID-19. Overall study: The convalescents were made up of six males and four females, two of whom were Hispanic.

V lost 0 bases and J lost 7; bases outside the gene matches: 10. Germline V CDR1 and CDR2: SGHDT, YYEEEE. The CDR3 length is 16 residues. Treatment noted: 10-day PBMC culture with coronavirus spike peptide pools or control peptides (ViraFEST assay). Input material: cultured CD4+ T cells from blood. V gene TRBV5-6 combines with J gene TRBJ2-3; TRBD1 matches at 8 bases. This TCR was sampled from a human donor with COVID-19. The chain's CDR3 is CASSLEGGQVSYTQYF. The CDR3 DNA reads TGTGCCAGCAGCTTGGAGGGGGGACAGGTATCCTATACGCAGTATTTT.